This TCR beta chain was found in a study of blood T cell repertoires in COVID-19. From germline, CDR1 is SGHAT and CDR2 FQNNGV. With 3 bases clipped from V and 0 bases from J, the junction kept 7 bases outside the gene matches. This CDR3 spans 16 amino acids. The data were produced by immunoSEQ multiplex PCR, yet TCRdb's version contains in-frame clones alone and is incomplete. Altogether roughly 180,000 clones are present, 94% being singletons, with the ten largest covering 0.7% to 0.8%. The sequencing sample was made of peripheral blood. The chain employs TRBV11-2 and TRBJ1-2; 7 bases are a match to TRBD1. The receptor comes from a man aged 25-45 years with COVID-19, enrolled during active disease. This CDR3 reads CASSFSRQGSNYGYTF. DNA for the CDR3: TGTGCCAGCAGCTTCTCCCGACAGGGTTCTAACTATGGCTACACCTTC. Filled out from reference TRBV11-2 and TRBJ1-2, the complete variable domain reads EAGVAQSPRYKIIEKRQSVAFWCNPISGHATLYWYQQILGQGPKLLIQFQNNGVVDDSQLPKDRFSAERLKGVDSTLKIQPAKLEDSAVYLCASSFSRQGSNYGYTFGSGTRLTVV.